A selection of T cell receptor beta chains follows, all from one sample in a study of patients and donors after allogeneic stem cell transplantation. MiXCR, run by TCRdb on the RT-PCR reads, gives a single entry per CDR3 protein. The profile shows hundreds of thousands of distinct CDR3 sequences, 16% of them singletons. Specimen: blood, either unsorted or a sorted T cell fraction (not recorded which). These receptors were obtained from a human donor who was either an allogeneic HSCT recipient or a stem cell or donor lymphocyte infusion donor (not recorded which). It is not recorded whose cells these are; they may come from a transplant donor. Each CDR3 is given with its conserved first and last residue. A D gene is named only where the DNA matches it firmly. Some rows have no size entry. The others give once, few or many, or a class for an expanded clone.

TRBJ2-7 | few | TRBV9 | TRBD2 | TGTGCCAGCAGGACTCCGGGACTAGATTACGAGCAGTACTTC | CASRTPGLDYEQYF
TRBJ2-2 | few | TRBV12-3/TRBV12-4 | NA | TGTGCCAGCAGCCAGACCCCCCCACTGAACACCGGGGAGCTGTTTTTT | CASSQTPPLNTGELFF
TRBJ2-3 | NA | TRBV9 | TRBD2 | TGTGCCAGCAGCGTAGGGACTAGCGCCATGCATACGCAGTATTTT | CASSVGTSAMHTQYF
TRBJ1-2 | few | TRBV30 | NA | TGTGCCTGGTCGCAGGGGTCCCTCTCCGGAAGCTATGGCTACACCTTC | CAWSQGSLSGSYGYTF
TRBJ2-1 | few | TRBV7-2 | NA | TGTGCCAGCATGGAAGGGGGGGCCTACAATGAGCAGTTCTTC | CASMEGGAYNEQFF
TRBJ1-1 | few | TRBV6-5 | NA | TGTGCCAGCAGTTATGCGGGGGGATCCCAGCCCCGCCGAGCTTTCTTT | CASSYAGGSQPRRAFF
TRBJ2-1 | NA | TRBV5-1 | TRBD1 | TGCGCCAGCAGCTTAGTACCGGGACAGAGCAATGAGCAGTTCTTC | CASSLVPGQSNEQFF
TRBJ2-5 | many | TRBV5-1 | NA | TGCGCCAGCACGGGCAGCTTTCAAGAGACCCAGTACTTC | CASTGSFQETQYF
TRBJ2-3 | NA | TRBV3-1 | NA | TGTGCCAGCAGCCAATCCTCGGCGGGAGTGAGGGGGAGCACAGATACGCAGTATTTT | CASSQSSAGVRGSTDTQYF
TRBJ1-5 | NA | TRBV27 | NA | TGTGCCAGCAGTTTATCAAGGGGCCTCAATCAGCCCCAGCATTTT | CASSLSRGLNQPQHF
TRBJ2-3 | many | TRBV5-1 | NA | TGCGCCAGCAGCGCCTCGGGACACTACACAGATACGCAGTATTTT | CASSASGHYTDTQYF
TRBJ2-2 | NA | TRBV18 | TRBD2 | TGTGCCAGCTCACCCCTACTAGCGGGGAACACCGGGGAGCTGTTTTTT | CASSPLLAGNTGELFF
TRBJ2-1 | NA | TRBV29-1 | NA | TGCAGCGTGGCTAATAATGAGCAGTTCTTC | CSVANNEQFF
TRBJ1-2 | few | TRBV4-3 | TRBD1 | TGCGCCAGCAGCCCAGGCGAGGGGGCAAGGAACTATGGCTACACCTTC | CASSPGEGARNYGYTF
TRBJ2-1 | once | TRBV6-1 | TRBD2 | TGTGCCAGCAAGACCCTAGCGGGAGCTCTGGATGAGCAGTTCTTC | CASKTLAGALDEQFF
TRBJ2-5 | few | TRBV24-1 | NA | TGTGCCACCAGTGATGGCATCCAAGAGACCCAGTACTTC | CATSDGIQETQYF
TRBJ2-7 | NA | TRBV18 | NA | TGTGCCAGCCGGACAGACTACTACGAGCAGTACTTC | CASRTDYYEQYF
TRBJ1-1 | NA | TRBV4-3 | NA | TGCGCCAGCAGCCAAGATACCGGGTGGAACACTGAAGCTTTCTTT | CASSQDTGWNTEAFF
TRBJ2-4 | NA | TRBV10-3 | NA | TGTGCCATCAGTAGTCGGGAAAACATTCAGTACTTC | CAISSRENIQYF
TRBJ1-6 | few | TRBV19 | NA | TGTGCCAGTAGTACTCGGACGGATAATTCACCCCTCCACTTT | CASSTRTDNSPLHF
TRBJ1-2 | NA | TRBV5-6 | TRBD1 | TGTGCCAGCAGCATCGGGACAGGGGCGTGGAATGGCTACACCTTC | CASSIGTGAWNGYTF
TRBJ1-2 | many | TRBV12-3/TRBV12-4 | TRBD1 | TGTGCCAGCAGCCCGGACAGGGCCTATGGCTACACCTTC | CASSPDRAYGYTF
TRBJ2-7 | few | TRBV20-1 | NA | TGCAGTGCTAGTTCCGGGGGCCACCCCTACGAGCAGTACTTC | CSASSGGHPYEQYF
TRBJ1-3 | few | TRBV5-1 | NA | TGCGCCAGCAGCTTGCCAAGCTCTGGAAACACCATATATTTT | CASSLPSSGNTIYF
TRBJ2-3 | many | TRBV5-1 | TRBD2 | TGCGCCAGCAGCCCTCGGACTAGCGGGAGTGCAGATACGCAGTATTTT | CASSPRTSGSADTQYF
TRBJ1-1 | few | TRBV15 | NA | TGTGCCACCAGCAGAGAGGCCCCCGGGACTGAAGCTTTCTTT | CATSREAPGTEAFF
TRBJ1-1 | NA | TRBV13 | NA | TGTGCCAGCAGCTTAGGGCGGGGGGGCTCTGAAGCTTTCTTT | CASSLGRGGSEAFF
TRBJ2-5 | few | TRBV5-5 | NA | TGTGCCAGCAGCAAGAAAGGTCCGGGGGAAGAGACCCAGTACTTC | CASSKKGPGEETQYF
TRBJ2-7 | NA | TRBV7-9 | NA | TGTGCCAGCAGCTCCGACCTCCGCGGCGGACGCTACGAGCAGTACTTC | CASSSDLRGGRYEQYF
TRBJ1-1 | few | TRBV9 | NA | TGTGCCAGCAGCGTAGGTATGAGAGGGGATAAGAACACTGAAGCTTTCTTT | CASSVGMRGDKNTEAFF
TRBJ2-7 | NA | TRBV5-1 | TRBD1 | TGCGCCAGCAGCCCAGACAGGGGAGGTTTCAACGAGCAGTACTTC | CASSPDRGGFNEQYF
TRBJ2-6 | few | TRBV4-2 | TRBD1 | TGTGCCAGCAGCCAGGCGGGACAGGGTGTCTCTGGGGCCAACGTCCTGACTTTC | CASSQAGQGVSGANVLTF
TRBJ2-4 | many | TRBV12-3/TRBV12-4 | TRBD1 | TGTGCCAGCAGTACCGGGGGACAGGGGAGAGCCAAAAACATTCAGTACTTC | CASSTGGQGRAKNIQYF
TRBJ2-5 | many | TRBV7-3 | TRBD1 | TGTGCCAGCAGTGAAAGGACAGGGAAAGAGACCCAGTACTTC | CASSERTGKETQYF